Listed here is a single T cell receptor beta chain. Measured with immunoSEQ multiplex PCR; TCRdb has only the in-frame clones, and not every one. The sample holds a few hundred thousand clones, 85% to 90% seen once. The data stem from a study of cytomegalovirus exposure and HLA in healthy donors. In the study overall: A later analysis reported the approximately 120 validation repertoires used the same platform as the approximately 650 first-cohort repertoires.

The CDR3 runs to 16 residues. V lost 5 bases and J lost 0, with 14 bases in between. Germline V gene sequence: CDR1 MDHEN, CDR2 SYDVKM. Sequenced: PBMCs. The TCR originated in a woman younger than 30 in good health and CMV-seronegative. The V gene is TRBV28, the J gene TRBJ1-3; no reliable D call. The chain's CDR3 is CASSRPHRSSGNTIYF. The CDR3 DNA is TGTGCCAGCAGTCGCCCCCACCGTAGCTCTGGAAACACCATATATTTT. The whole variable domain, remainder taken from reference TRBV28 and TRBJ1-3, is DVKVTQSSRYLVKRTGEKVFLECVQDMDHENMFWYRQDPGLGLRLIYFSYDVKMKEKGDIPEGYSVSREKKERFSLILESASTNQTSMYLCASSRPHRSSGNTIYFGEGSWLTVV.